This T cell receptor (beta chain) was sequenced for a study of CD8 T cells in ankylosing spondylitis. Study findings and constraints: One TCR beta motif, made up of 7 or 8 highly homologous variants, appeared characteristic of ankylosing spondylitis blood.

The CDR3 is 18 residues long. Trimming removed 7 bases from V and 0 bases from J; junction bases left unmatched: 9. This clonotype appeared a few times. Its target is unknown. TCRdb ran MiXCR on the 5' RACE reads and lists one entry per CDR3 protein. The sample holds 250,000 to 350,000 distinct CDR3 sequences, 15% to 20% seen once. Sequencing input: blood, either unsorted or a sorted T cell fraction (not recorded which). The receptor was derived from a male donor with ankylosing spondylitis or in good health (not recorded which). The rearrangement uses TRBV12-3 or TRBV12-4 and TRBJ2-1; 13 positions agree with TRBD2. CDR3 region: CASTPGLAGTTSYNEQFF. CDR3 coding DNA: TGTGCCAGCACCCCGGGACTAGCGGGGACGACCTCCTACAATGAGCAGTTCTTC.